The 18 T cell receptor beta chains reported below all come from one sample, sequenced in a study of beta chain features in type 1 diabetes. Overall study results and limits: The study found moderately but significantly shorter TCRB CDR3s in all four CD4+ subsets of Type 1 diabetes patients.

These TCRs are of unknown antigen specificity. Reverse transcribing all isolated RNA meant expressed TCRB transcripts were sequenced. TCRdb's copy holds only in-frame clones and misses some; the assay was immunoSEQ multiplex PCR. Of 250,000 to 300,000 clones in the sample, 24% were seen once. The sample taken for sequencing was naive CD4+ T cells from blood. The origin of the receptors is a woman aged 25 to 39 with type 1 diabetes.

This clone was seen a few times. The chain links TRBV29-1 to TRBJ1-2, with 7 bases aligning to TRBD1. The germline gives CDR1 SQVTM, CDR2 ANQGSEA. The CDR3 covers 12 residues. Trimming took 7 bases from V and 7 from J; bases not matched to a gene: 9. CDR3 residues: CSAGTAGGGYTF. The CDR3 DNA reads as TGCAGCGCCGGGACAGCGGGGGGTGGCTACACCTTC.

CDR3 bases: TGTGCCAGTAGTGTGGAGGCGGTGGGGAACAATGAGCAGTTCTTC. It specifies CASSVEAVGNNEQFF. V gene TRBV19 combines with J gene TRBJ2-1; tentatively, D is TRBD2 (5 bases). Germline V gene lookup returns CDR1 LNHDA and CDR2 SQIVND (reference sequence). V gave up 5 bases and J gave up 5 bases, with 16 bases separating them. The CDR3 length is 15 residues.

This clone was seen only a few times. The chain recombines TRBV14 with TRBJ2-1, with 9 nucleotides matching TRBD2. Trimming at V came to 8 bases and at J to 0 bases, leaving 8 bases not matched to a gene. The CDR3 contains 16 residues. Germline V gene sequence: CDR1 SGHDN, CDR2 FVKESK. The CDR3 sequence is CASVAAGGSSYNEQFF. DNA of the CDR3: TGTGCCAGCGTGGCGGCGGGAGGGAGCTCCTACAATGAGCAGTTCTTC. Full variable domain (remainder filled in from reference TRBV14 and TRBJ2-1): EAGVTQFPSHSVIEKGQTVTLRCDPISGHDNLYWYRRVMGKEIKFLLHFVKESKQDESGMPNNRFLAERTGGTYSTLKVQPAELEDSGVYFCASVAAGGSSYNEQFFGPGTRLTVL.

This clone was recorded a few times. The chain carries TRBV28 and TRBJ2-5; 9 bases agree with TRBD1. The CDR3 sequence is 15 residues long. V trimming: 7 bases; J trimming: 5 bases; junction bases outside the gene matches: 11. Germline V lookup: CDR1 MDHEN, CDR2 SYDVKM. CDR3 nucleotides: TGTGCCAGCATCCCTTCCACAGGGGGCGCGGAGACCCAGTACTTC. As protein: CASIPSTGGAETQYF. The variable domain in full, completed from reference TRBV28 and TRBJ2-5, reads DVKVTQSSRYLVKRTGEKVFLECVQDMDHENMFWYRQDPGLGLRLIYFSYDVKMKEKGDIPEGYSVSREKKERFSLILESASTNQTSMYLCASIPSTGGAETQYFGPGTRLLVL.

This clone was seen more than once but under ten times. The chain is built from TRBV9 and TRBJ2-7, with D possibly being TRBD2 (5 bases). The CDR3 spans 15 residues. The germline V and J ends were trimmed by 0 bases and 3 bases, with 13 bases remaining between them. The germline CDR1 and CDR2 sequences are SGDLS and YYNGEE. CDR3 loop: CASSVAASWDYEQYF. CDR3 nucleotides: TGTGCCAGCAGCGTAGCGGCTAGCTGGGACTACGAGCAGTACTTC.

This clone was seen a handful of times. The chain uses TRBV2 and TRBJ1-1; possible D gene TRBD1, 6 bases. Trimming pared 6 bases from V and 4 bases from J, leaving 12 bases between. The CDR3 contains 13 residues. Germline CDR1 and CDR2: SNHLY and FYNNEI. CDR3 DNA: TGTGCCAGCAGGGGAGAACAGGGCACTGAAGCTTTCTTT. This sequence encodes CASRGEQGTEAFF.

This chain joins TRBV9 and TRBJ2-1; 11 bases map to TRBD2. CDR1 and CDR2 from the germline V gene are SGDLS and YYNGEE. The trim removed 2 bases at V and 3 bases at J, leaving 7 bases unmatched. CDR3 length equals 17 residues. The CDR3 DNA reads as TGTGCCAGCAGCGTGGGCCCTAGCGGGAGGAGCTACAATGAGCAGTTCTTC. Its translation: CASSVGPSGRSYNEQFF.

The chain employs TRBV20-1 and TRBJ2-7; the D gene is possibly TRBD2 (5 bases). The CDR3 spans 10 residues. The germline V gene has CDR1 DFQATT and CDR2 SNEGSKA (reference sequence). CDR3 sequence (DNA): TGCAGCGTAAAGAGCGGCGAGCAGTACTTC. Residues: CSVKSGEQYF.

The CDR3, as DNA: TGTGCCAGCAGCTCTCGCGCGCTGAACACTGAAGCTTTCTTT. Translating gives CASSSRALNTEAFF. The chain couples TRBV11-2 to TRBJ1-1; D is unclear. From germline, CDR1 is SGHAT and CDR2 FQNNGV. The CDR3 consists of 14 residues. The germline V and J ends were trimmed by 4 bases and 0 bases, with 9 bases remaining between them.

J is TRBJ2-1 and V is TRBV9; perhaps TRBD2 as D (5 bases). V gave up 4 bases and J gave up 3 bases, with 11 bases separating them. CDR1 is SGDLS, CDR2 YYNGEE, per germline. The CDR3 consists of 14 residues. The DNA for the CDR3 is TGTGCCAGCAGCAGGCCGGGGATCTACAATGAGCAGTTCTTC. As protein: CASSRPGIYNEQFF.

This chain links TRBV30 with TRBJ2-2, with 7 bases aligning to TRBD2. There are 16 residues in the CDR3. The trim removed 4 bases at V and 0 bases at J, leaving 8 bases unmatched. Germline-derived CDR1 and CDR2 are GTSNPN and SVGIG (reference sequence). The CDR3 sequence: CAWTMGGRPNTGELFF. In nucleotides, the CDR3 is TGTGCCTGGACCATGGGGGGGAGGCCGAACACCGGGGAGCTGTTTTTT.

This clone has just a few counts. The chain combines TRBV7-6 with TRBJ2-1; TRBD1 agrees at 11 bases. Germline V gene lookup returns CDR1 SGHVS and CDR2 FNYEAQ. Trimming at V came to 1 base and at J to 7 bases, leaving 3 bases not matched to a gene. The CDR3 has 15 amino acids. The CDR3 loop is CASSLGGQGGNEQFF. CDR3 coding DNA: TGTGCCAGCAGCTTAGGGGGACAGGGGGGGAATGAGCAGTTCTTC.

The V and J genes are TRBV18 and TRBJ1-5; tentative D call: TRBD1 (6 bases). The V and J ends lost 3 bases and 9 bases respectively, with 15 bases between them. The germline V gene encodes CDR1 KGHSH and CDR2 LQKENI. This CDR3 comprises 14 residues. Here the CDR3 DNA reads TGTGCCAGCTCACCGTCCAACAGGGAGGGGCCCCAGCATTTT. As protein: CASSPSNREGPQHF.

The CDR3 nucleotides read TGTGCCAGCAGCTCGTTCGCCGGGACAGGGGACTATGGCTACACCTTC. Amino acid sequence: CASSSFAGTGDYGYTF. V usage is TRBV11-2 and J usage is TRBJ1-2; TRBD1 matches at 10 bases. Unmatched junction bases numbered 8, after V lost 4 bases and J lost 3 bases. There are 16 residues in the CDR3. Germline V gene data show CDR1 as SGHAT and CDR2 as FQNNGV.

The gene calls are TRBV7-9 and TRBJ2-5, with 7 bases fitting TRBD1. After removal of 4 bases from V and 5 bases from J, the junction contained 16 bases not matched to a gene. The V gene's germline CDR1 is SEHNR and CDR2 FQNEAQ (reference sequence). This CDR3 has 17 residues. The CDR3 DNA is TGTGCCAGCAGCTCTTCCGGGACAGCTATCGGGCCGGAGACCCAGTACTTC. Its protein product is CASSSSGTAIGPETQYF.

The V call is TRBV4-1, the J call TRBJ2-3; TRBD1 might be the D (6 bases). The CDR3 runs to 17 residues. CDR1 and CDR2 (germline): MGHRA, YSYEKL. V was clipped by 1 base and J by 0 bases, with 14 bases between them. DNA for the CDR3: TGCGCCAGCAGCCAAGGACCCGTTAGGGGGAGCACAGATACGCAGTATTTT. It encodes CASSQGPVRGSTDTQYF.

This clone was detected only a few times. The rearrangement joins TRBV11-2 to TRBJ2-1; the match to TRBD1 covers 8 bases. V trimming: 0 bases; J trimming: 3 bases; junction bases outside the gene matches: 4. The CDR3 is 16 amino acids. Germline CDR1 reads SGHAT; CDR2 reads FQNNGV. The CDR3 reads CASSLDWGTGYNEQFF. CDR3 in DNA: TGTGCCAGCAGCTTAGATTGGGGGACAGGCTACAATGAGCAGTTCTTC.

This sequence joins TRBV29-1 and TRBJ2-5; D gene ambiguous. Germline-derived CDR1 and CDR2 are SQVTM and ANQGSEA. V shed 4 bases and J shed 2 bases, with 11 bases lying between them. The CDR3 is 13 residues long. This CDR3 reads CSVAQVVQETQYF. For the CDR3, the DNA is TGCAGCGTTGCTCAGGTTGTTCAAGAGACCCAGTACTTC. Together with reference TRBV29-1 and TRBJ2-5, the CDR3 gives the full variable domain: SAVISQKPSRDICQRGTSLTIQCQVDSQVTMMFWYRQQPGQSLTLIATANQGSEATYESGFVIDKFPISRPNLTFSTLTVSNMSPEDSSIYLCSVAQVVQETQYFGPGTRLLVL.